These 18 T cell receptor beta chains were all obtained from the same sample, sequenced in a study of cytomegalovirus exposure and HLA in healthy donors. It was with 60 Vbeta and 13 Jbeta primers that the PCR ran. TCRdb keeps only in-frame clones here, not all; method: immunoSEQ multiplex PCR. Of 120,000 to 150,000 clones in the sample, 50% to 75% were seen once. Sequences were obtained from PBMCs. Receptors originate from a woman aged 25 to 39 in good health and CMV-seropositive.

There are many counts of this clone. The chain recombines TRBV10-2 with TRBJ2-2; TRBD2 is a possible D gene (6 bases). Trimming took 7 bases from V and 8 from J, leaving 20 bases between them. The germline CDR1 and CDR2 sequences are WSHSY and SAAADI. CDR3 length equals 15 residues. CDR3 amino acids: CASIHTGEHGGELFF. CDR3 bases: TGCGCCAGCATCCATACGGGGGAACACGGAGGGGAGCTGTTTTTT.

The V call is TRBV5-4, the J call TRBJ1-1; no reliable D call. Germline V gene data show CDR1 as SGHNT and CDR2 as YYREEE (reference sequence). This CDR3 spans 13 amino acids. V was trimmed by 1 base and J by 2 bases, leaving 6 bases between them. CDR3 bases: TGTGCCAGCAGCTTGTCCCTCAACACTGAAGCTTTCTTT. It specifies CASSLSLNTEAFF.

This clone was picked up a small number of times. The chain uses TRBV7-9 and TRBJ1-1; D is undetermined. V gave up 1 base and J gave up 9 bases, with 9 bases separating them. Germline V gene lookup returns CDR1 SEHNR and CDR2 FQNEAQ (reference sequence). The CDR3 has 12 residues. DNA for the CDR3: TGTGCCAGCAGCTTAGAATCAAATCAAGCTTTCTTT. Amino acids: CASSLESNQAFF.

The V call is TRBV5-5, the J call TRBJ2-5, with 7 positions matching TRBD1. The CDR3 length is 17 residues. Germline-derived CDR1 and CDR2 are SGHKS and YYEKEE (reference sequence). V shed 2 bases, J shed 2 bases, and the junction held 12 bases outside the gene matches. Here the CDR3 DNA reads TGTGCCAGCAGCTTCAGACCACAGGGGAGTGAACAAGAGACCCAGTACTTC. Its protein product is CASSFRPQGSEQETQYF.

V usage is TRBV23-1 and J usage is TRBJ2-7, with a possible D match to TRBD2 (6 bases). TRBV23-1 counts as an open reading frame of uncertain function. Trimming left V 0 bases short and J 0 bases short, with 21 bases between. The CDR3 extends over 19 amino acids. CDR3 loop: CASSQSGAAPGTGSYEQYF. DNA for the CDR3: TGCGCCAGCAGTCAATCCGGGGCGGCGCCCGGGACTGGCTCCTACGAGCAGTACTTC.

The gene calls are TRBV4-2 and TRBJ1-2, with a tentative D call TRBD1 (5 bases). The CDR3 loop spans 14 amino acids. The ends were cut back, 0 bases at V and 5 bases at J, with 10 bases in the middle. Germline V gene data show CDR1 as LGHNA and CDR2 as YNFKEQ. CDR3 bases: TGTGCCAGCAGCCAAGATCGGTCAGGGTATGGCTACACCTTC. It codes for CASSQDRSGYGYTF.

This clone was seen a single time. The gene calls are TRBV6-5 and TRBJ2-1, with D unclear. Trimming cost V 10 bases and J 0 bases, with 16 bases left between them. Germline values: CDR1 MNHEY, CDR2 SVGAGI. The CDR3 covers 15 residues. CDR3 in amino acids: CATSRASGSYNEQFF. The CDR3 nucleotides are TGTGCCACCTCTCGAGCGTCGGGCTCCTACAATGAGCAGTTCTTC.

This rearrangement joins TRBV6-5 to TRBJ2-5, with D unresolved. Germline lookup yields CDR1 MNHEY and CDR2 SVGAGI. The V end lost 11 bases, the J end lost 5 bases, and 12 bases lay between the germline ends. CDR3 length: 11 amino acids. The CDR3 loop is CAAEIGETQYF. The CDR3, as DNA: TGTGCCGCGGAGATCGGGGAGACCCAGTACTTC.

V is TRBV4-1 and J is TRBJ1-3, with TRBD1 identical over 7 bases. V was pared by 9 bases and J by 2 bases, with 7 bases of the junction left unmatched. Looked up from germline, CDR1 is MGHRA and CDR2 is YSYEKL. The CDR3 runs 14 residues. This chain's CDR3 is CASGVGTAGNTIYF. The CDR3 DNA sequence: TGCGCCAGTGGGGTGGGGACAGCTGGAAACACCATATATTTT.

This clone was seen only a few times. V and J are TRBV30 and TRBJ1-3; D uncertain. Trimming pared 1 base from V and 0 bases from J, leaving 13 bases between. There are 16 residues in the CDR3. Germline V CDR1 and CDR2: GTSNPN, SVGIG (reference sequence). The CDR3 coding sequence is TGTGCCTGGAGTGGCCTTGACATACTCTCTGGAAACACCATATATTTT. Protein: CAWSGLDILSGNTIYF. Full variable domain (rest looked up from reference TRBV30 and TRBJ1-3): SQTIHQWPATLVQPVGSPLSLECTVEGTSNPNLYWYRQAAGRGLQLLFYSVGIGQISSEVPQNLSASRPQDRQFILSSKKLLLSDSGFYLCAWSGLDILSGNTIYFGEGSWLTVV.

This chain connects TRBV4-1 to TRBJ2-2; D perhaps matches TRBD1 (5 bases). The V end lost 4 bases, the J end lost 5 bases, and 17 bases lay between the germline ends. CDR3 length equals 16 residues. Germline loops: CDR1 MGHRA, CDR2 YSYEKL. Written as DNA, the CDR3 is TGCGCCAGCAGCCCGCAGAAAGGGGTGAGGACCGGGGAGCTGTTTTTT. It encodes CASSPQKGVRTGELFF.

V and J are TRBV19 and TRBJ1-1, with 8 bases that match TRBD1. This CDR3 is built from 15 residues. Trimming removed 6 bases from V and 6 bases from J; junction bases left unmatched: 12. Germline CDR1 is LNHDA and CDR2 is SQIVND (reference sequence). CDR3 amino acids: CASSPLQGGKAEAFF. CDR3 bases: TGTGCCAGTAGCCCTCTACAGGGGGGGAAGGCTGAAGCTTTCTTT. Complete variable domain (other parts from reference TRBV19 and TRBJ1-1): DGGITQSPKYLFRKEGQNVTLSCEQNLNHDAMYWYRQDPGQGLRLIYYSQIVNDFQKGDIAEGYSVSREKKESFPLTVTSAQKNPTAFYLCASSPLQGGKAEAFFGQGTRLTVV.

This clone was seen a single time. The rearrangement joins TRBV5-1 to TRBJ2-6; the D gene is possibly TRBD2 (6 bases). CDR1 is SGHRS, CDR2 YFSETQ, per germline. The CDR3 loop spans 17 amino acids. Trimming took off 0 bases at V and 0 bases at J, with 10 bases between the two ends. The CDR3, as DNA: TGCGCCAGCAGCTTGGAAGTGGGGGGCTCTGGGGCCAACGTCCTGACTTTC. Its translation: CASSLEVGGSGANVLTF.

This clone was observed a single time. This chain links TRBV6-5 with TRBJ1-2, with D possibly being TRBD1 (5 bases). Germline V lookup: CDR1 MNHEY, CDR2 SVGAGI. With 5 bases removed from V and 2 bases from J, the gap between germline ends came to 15 bases. The CDR3 length is 15 residues. CDR3 DNA: TGTGCCAGCAGTCCAAGACAGTATGCAAACTATGGCTACACCTTC. It is translated as CASSPRQYANYGYTF.

The rearrangement links TRBV19 to TRBJ1-5; D ambiguous. The V and J ends lost 5 bases and 3 bases respectively, with 17 bases between them. This CDR3 is built from 16 residues. CDR1 and CDR2 from the germline V gene are LNHDA and SQIVND (reference sequence). The CDR3 region is CASSVLLEFTNQPQHF. CDR3 nucleotides: TGTGCCAGTAGTGTTCTTCTCGAGTTCACCAATCAGCCCCAGCATTTT.

This clone was counted a single time. The V call is TRBV10-3, the J call TRBJ2-5, with D unclear. The CDR3 has 13 residues. The V gene lost 4 bases and the J gene lost 2 bases, with 8 bases spanning the gap. Germline V lookup: CDR1 ENHRY, CDR2 SYGVKD. The CDR3 nucleotides are TGTGCCATCAGTGCCGGAGCACAAGAGACCCAGTACTTC. Amino acids: CAISAGAQETQYF.

This clone appeared a few times. The chain carries TRBV14 and TRBJ2-5; D is undetermined. The CDR3 extends over 13 amino acids. V was clipped by 6 bases and J by 0 bases, with 8 bases between them. CDR1 is SGHDN, CDR2 FVKESK, per germline. The DNA of the CDR3 is TGTGCCAGCAGTCGACACCACCAAGAGACCCAGTACTTC. Its protein product is CASSRHHQETQYF.

The V and J genes are TRBV7-9 and TRBJ1-1; D perhaps matches TRBD1 (6 bases). V shed 1 base and J shed 7 bases, with 7 bases lying between them. The CDR3 loop spans 12 amino acids. Germline V CDR1 and CDR2: SEHNR, FQNEAQ (reference sequence). The DNA of the CDR3 is TGTGCCAGCAGCTTAGAGGGGGATGAAGCTTTCTTT. It codes for CASSLEGDEAFF.